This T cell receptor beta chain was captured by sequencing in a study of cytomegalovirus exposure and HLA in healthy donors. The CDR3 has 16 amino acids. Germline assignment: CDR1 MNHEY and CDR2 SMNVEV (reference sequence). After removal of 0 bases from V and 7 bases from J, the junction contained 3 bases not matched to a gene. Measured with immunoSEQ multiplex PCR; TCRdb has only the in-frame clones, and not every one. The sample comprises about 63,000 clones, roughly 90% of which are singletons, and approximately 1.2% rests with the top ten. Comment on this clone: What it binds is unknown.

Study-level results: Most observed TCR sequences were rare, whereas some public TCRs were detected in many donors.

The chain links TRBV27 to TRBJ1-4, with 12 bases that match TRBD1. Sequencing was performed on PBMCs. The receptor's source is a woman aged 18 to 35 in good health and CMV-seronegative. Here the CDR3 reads CASSLSGDRGREKLFF. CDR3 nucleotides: TGTGCCAGCAGTTTATCGGGGGACAGGGGGCGTGAAAAACTGTTTTTT. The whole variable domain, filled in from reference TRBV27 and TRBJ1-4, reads EAQVTQNPRYLITVTGKKLTVTCSQNMNHEYMSWYRQDPGLGLRQIYYSMNVEVTDKGDVPEGYKVSRKEKRNFPLILESPSPNQTSLYFCASSLSGDRGREKLFFGSGTQLSVL.